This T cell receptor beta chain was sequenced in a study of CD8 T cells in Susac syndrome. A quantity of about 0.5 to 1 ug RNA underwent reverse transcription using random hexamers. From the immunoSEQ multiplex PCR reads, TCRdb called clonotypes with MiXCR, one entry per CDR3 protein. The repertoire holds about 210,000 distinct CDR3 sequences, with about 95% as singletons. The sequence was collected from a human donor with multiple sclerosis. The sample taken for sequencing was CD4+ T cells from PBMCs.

CDR3 region: CASSLAWGSINEQFF. In DNA form, the CDR3 reads TGCGCCAGCAGCTTGGCCTGGGGCAGTATCAATGAGCAGTTCTTC. This rearrangement joins TRBV5-1 to TRBJ2-1, with a weak D call TRBD1 (5 bases). The CDR3 has 15 amino acids. Germline loops: CDR1 SGHRS, CDR2 YFSETQ. With 0 bases removed from V and 6 bases from J, the gap between germline ends came to 13 bases.